The 10 T cell receptor beta chains below all came from one sample that was sequenced in a study of shared clonotypes between healthy human individuals. Using immunoSEQ multiplex PCR, the repertoire was profiled, and TCRdb retains in-frame clones only, with some absent. The sample consists of around 2.1 million clones, just over 90% of them appearing once. As defined, naive CD8 cells were CD45RO-negative and positively selected for CCR7, with terminally differentiated effector memory CD45RA+ cells excluded. Sequencing was performed on naive CD8+ T cells from PBMCs. These receptors all stem from a man between 18 and 35 years old in good health. Some clones in this sample may be carry-over from other donors' samples.

This clone was picked up a small number of times. The chain links TRBV10-2 to TRBJ2-7; D remains unclear. The CDR3 is 16 amino acids. The germline V gene has CDR1 WSHSY and CDR2 SAAADI. With 0 bases removed from V and 1 base from J, the gap between germline ends came to 13 bases. CDR3 in amino acids: CASSESGSTASYEQYF. DNA of the CDR3: TGCGCCAGCAGTGAGTCGGGGTCGACGGCGTCCTACGAGCAGTACTTC.

This chain connects TRBV5-6 to TRBJ2-7, with 7 bases aligning to TRBD2. The CDR3 has 17 residues. J gave up 5 bases and V 4 bases, and 18 bases lay outside the gene matches. CDR1 SGHDT and CDR2 YYEEEE come from the germline V gene. The CDR3 is CASSQDPLGGRIDEQYF. CDR3 coding DNA: TGTGCCAGCAGCCAGGATCCGCTGGGCGGGAGAATTGACGAGCAGTACTTC.

The gene calls are TRBV19 and TRBJ2-1; TRBD1 matches 11 bases. Per germline, CDR1 LNHDA and CDR2 SQIVND (reference sequence). The V and J ends lost 8 bases and 5 bases, in that order; junction bases with no gene match: 14. The CDR3 is 17 amino acids. The CDR3 loop is CASAYPTGTGGDNEQFF. DNA of the CDR3: TGTGCCAGTGCCTACCCGACCGGGACAGGGGGGGACAATGAGCAGTTCTTC.

This clone has more than one count but fewer than ten. No DNA is shown, since the ends of the CDR3 on it are uncertain; the CDR3 is the one TCRdb lists. V usage is TRBV6-5 and J usage is TRBJ1-5. Both ends counted, the CDR3 spans 14 residues. Germline V gives CDR1 MNHEY, CDR2 SVGAGI. This CDR3 reads CASSSSIGLKPQHF.

This chain uses TRBV30 with TRBJ1-2, with D uncertain. The CDR3 is 13 amino acids. The germline CDR1 and CDR2 sequences are GTSNPN and SVGIG (reference sequence). Trimming cost V 0 bases and J 6 bases, with 11 bases left between them. CDR3 sequence: CAWSVGPTDGYTF. As DNA, the CDR3 is TGTGCCTGGAGTGTGGGCCCCACGGATGGCTACACCTTC.

The rearrangement uses TRBV12-1 and TRBJ2-7; the listed D gene, TRBD2, was not tested against the DNA. TRBV12-1 is designated a pseudogene. CDR3 size: 19 residues. CDR3 sequence: CASSFEEGPRTSGYYEQYF. DNA of the CDR3: TGTGCCAGCAGCTTTGAGGAGGGGCCGCGGACTAGCGGGTATTACGAGCAGTACTTC.

The rearrangement uses TRBV2 and TRBJ2-7; D gene ambiguous. CDR3 size: 15 residues. CDR1 and CDR2 (germline): SNHLY, FYNNEI. Trimming took off 1 base at V and 0 bases at J, with 10 bases between the two ends. The CDR3 reads CASSEGTLPSYEQYF. The CDR3 DNA is TGTGCCAGCAGTGAAGGGACCCTGCCCTCCTACGAGCAGTACTTC.

This clone was observed a single time. The rearrangement uses TRBV15 and TRBJ2-7; no reliable D call. The germline V and J ends were trimmed by 0 bases and 2 bases, with 17 bases remaining between them. This CDR3 spans 17 amino acids. Germline CDR1 and CDR2: LNHNV and YYDKDF (reference sequence). This CDR3 reads CATSREYGTETPYEQYF. The CDR3 coding sequence is TGTGCCACCAGCAGAGAATATGGCACCGAAACCCCCTACGAGCAGTACTTC.

The DNA of the CDR3 is TGTGCCAGCTCACTAACCCGACTCCACCAAGAGACCCAGTACTTC. Protein sequence: CASSLTRLHQETQYF. The V gene is TRBV18, the J gene TRBJ2-5; no reliable D call. The CDR3 extends over 15 amino acids. Germline values: CDR1 KGHSH, CDR2 LQKENI. The germline V and J ends were trimmed by 4 bases and 0 bases, with 12 bases remaining between them.

The chain's CDR3 is CSARHGELFF. CDR3 nucleotide sequence: TGCAGTGCTCGGCACGGGGAGCTGTTTTTT. The gene calls are TRBV20-1 and TRBJ2-2; D gene ambiguous. In germline, CDR1 is DFQATT, CDR2 SNEGSKA (reference sequence). CDR3 size: 10 residues. Trimming removed 5 bases at V and 7 bases at J, with 5 bases between.